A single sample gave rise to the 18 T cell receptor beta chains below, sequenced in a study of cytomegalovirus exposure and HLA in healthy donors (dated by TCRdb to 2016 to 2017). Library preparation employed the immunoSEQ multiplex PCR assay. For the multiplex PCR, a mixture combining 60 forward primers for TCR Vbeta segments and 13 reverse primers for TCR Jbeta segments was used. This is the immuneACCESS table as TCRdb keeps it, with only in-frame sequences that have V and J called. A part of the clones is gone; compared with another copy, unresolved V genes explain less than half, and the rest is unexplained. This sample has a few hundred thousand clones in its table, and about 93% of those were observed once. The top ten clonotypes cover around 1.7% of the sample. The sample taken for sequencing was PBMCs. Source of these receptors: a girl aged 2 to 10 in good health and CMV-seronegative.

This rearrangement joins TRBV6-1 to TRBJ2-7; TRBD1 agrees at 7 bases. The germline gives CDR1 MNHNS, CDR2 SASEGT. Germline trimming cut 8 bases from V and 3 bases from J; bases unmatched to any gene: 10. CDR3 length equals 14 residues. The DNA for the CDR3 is TGTGCCAGCGCGGAGACAGGGTACCTCTACGAGCAGTACTTC. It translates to CASAETGYLYEQYF.

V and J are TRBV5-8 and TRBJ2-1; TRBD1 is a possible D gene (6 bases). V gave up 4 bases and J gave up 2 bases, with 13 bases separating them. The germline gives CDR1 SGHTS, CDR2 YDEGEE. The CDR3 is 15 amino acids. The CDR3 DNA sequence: TGTGCCAGCAGCACTGGACAGCCTGCCTACAATGAGCAGTTCTTC. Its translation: CASSTGQPAYNEQFF.

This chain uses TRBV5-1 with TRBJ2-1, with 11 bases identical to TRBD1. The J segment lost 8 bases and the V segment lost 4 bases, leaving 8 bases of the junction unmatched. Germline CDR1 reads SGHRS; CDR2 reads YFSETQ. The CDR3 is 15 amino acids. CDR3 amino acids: CASSPGQGAMDEQFF. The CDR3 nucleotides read TGCGCCAGCAGCCCAGGACAGGGGGCTATGGATGAGCAGTTCTTC.

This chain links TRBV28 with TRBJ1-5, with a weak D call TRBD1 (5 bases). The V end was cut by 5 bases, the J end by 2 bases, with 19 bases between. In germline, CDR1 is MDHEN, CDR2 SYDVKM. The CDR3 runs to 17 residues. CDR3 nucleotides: TGTGCCAGCAGTCCCCCCTCCAGGGCTTTGGGCAATCAGCCCCAGCATTTT. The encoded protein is CASSPPSRALGNQPQHF.

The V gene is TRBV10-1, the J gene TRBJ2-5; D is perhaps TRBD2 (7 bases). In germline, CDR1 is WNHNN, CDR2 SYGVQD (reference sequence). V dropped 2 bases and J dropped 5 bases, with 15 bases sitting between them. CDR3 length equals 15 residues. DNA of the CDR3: TGCGCCAGCAGTGAGCGAAGGGGGGGATTGGAGACCCAGTACTTC. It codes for CASSERRGGLETQYF.

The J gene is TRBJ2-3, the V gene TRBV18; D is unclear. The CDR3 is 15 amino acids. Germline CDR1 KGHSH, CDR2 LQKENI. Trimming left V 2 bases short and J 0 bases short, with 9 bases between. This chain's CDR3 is CASSPATISTDTQYF. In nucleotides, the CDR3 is TGTGCCAGCTCACCAGCGACAATTAGCACAGATACGCAGTATTTT.

The CDR3 reads CASSRLGKWQFF. CDR3 coding DNA: TGTGCCAGCAGCCGCCTAGGCAAGTGGCAGTTCTTC. The chain carries TRBV7-2 and TRBJ2-1; D gene uncertain. V was clipped by 5 bases and J by 12 bases, with 14 bases between them. The length of the CDR3 is 12 residues. Germline CDR1 SGHTA, CDR2 FQGNSA.

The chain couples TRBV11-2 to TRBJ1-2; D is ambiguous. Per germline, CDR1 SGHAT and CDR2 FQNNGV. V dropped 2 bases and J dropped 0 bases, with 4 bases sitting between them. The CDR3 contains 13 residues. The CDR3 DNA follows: TGTGCCAGCAGCTTAATAGCTAACTATGGCTACACCTTC. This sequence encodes CASSLIANYGYTF.

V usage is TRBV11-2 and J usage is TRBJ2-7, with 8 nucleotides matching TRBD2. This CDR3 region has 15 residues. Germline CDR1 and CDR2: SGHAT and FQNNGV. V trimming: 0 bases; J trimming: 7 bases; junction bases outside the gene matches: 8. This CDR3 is CASSLDLAGSLEQYF. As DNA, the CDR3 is TGTGCCAGCAGCTTAGATTTAGCGGGGAGTTTGGAGCAGTACTTC.

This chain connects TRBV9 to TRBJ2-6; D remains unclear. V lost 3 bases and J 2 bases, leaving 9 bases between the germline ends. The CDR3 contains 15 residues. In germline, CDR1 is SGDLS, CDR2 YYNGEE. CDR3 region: CASSARFAGANVLTF. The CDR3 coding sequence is TGTGCCAGCAGCGCCAGATTTGCTGGGGCCAACGTCCTGACTTTC.

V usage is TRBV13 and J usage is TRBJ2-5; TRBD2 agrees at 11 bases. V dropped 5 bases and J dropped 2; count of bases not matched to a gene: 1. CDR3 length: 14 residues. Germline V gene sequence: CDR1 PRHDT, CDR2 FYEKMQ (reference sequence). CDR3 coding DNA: TGTGCCAGCAGCGGACTAGCGGGTCAAGAGACCCAGTACTTC. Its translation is CASSGLAGQETQYF.

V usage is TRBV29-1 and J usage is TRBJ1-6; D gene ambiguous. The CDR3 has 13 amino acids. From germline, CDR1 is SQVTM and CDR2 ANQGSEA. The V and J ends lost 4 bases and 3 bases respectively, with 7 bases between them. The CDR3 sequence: CSVGRDYNSPLHF. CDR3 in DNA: TGCAGCGTTGGACGGGACTATAATTCACCCCTCCACTTT.

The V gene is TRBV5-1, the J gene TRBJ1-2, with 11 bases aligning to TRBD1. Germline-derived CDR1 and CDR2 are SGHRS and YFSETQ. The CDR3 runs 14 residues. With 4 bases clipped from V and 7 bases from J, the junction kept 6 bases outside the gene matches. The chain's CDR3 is CASSVGQGDPGYTF. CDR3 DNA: TGCGCCAGCAGCGTGGGACAGGGGGATCCTGGCTACACCTTC.

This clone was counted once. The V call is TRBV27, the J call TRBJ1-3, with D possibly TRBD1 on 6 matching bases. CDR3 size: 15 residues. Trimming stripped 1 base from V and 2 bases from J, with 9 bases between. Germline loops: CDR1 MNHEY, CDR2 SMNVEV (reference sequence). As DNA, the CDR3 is TGTGCCAGCAGTTTATTGGGGGCGACTGGAAACACCATATATTTT. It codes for CASSLLGATGNTIYF.

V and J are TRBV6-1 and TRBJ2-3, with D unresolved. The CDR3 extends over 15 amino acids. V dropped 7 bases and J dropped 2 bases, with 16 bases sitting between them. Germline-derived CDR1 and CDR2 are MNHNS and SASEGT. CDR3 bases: TGTGCCAGCACCCTTAGTGATCGTGTCACAGATACGCAGTATTTT. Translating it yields CASTLSDRVTDTQYF.

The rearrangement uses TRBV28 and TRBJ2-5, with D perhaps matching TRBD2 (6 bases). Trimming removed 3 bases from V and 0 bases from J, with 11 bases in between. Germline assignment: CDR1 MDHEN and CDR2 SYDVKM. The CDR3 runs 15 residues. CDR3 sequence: CASSFLGGDQETQYF. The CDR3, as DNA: TGTGCCAGCAGTTTTCTCGGAGGGGACCAAGAGACCCAGTACTTC.

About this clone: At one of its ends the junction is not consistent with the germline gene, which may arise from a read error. The CDR3 nucleotides are TGTGCTAGCAGCCCTGGGACAGGACTTCAAGAGACCCAGTACTTC. The encoded protein is CASSPGTGLQETQYF. The chain is built from TRBV7-7 and TRBJ2-5; 8 positions match TRBD1. From germline, CDR1 is SSHAT and CDR2 FNYEAQ (reference sequence). The CDR3 has 15 residues.

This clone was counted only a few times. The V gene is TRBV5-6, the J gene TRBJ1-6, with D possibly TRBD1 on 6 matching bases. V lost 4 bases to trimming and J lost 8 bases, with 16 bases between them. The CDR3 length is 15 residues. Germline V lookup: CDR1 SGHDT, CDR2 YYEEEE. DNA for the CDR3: TGTGCCAGCAGCGGGGGCGCAGGGTTTGATTCACCCCTCCACTTT. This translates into CASSGGAGFDSPLHF.